One and the same sample provided the 14 T cell receptor beta chains below, sequenced in a study of T cell repertoires in cytomegalovirus infection. Each CDR3 protein is one row after TCRdb ran MiXCR on the reads. The sample holds roughly 250,000 distinct CDR3 sequences, approximately 13% seen once. The specimen was PBMCs. Source of these receptors: a human donor in good health (CMV status not recorded). Some clones in this sample may be carry-over from other donors' samples.

This clonotype occurred many times. The chain recombines TRBV7-2 with TRBJ2-1; tentatively, D is TRBD2 (5 bases). The germline V gene has CDR1 SGHTA and CDR2 FQGNSA. V gave up 4 bases and J gave up 1 base, with 8 bases separating them. This CDR3 has 14 amino acids. The CDR3, as DNA: TGTGCCAGCAGCTCACTAGGGTCCTACAATGAGCAGTTCTTC. Encoded protein: CASSSLGSYNEQFF.

This clonotype was counted at least ten times. The rearrangement joins TRBV12-3 or TRBV12-4 to TRBJ1-1; possible D gene TRBD1, 5 bases. This CDR3 contains 17 residues. The V end lost 4 bases, the J end lost 6 bases, and 24 bases lay between the germline ends. DNA for the CDR3: TGTGCCAGCAGTTCGACTCGCGGGGACCCTTTCTTCGCTGAAGCTTTCTTT. Translation: CASSSTRGDPFFAEAFF.

The sample holds a few counts of this clonotype. V usage is TRBV6-1 and J usage is TRBJ1-4; D is unresolved. Germline V gene data show CDR1 as MNHNS and CDR2 as SASEGT. The CDR3 is 16 amino acids. Trimming pared 6 bases from V and 0 bases from J, leaving 14 bases between. The CDR3 bases are TGTGCCAGCAGGTACAGAGGTACGTCAACTAATGAAAAACTGTTTTTT. Residues: CASRYRGTSTNEKLFF.

A few counts support this clonotype. The chain links TRBV2 to TRBJ1-1; 9 nucleotides agree with TRBD1. Germline lookup yields CDR1 SNHLY and CDR2 FYNNEI. Trimming took 8 bases from V and 5 from J; bases not matched to a gene: 6. The CDR3 consists of 13 residues. The CDR3 bases are TGTGCCAGCCTTACAGGGGGCAGTACTGAAGCTTTCTTT. It encodes CASLTGGSTEAFF.

This clonotype has at least ten counts. The gene calls are TRBV28 and TRBJ1-1, with TRBD1 matching 7 bases. The CDR3 sequence is 13 residues long. The V segment lost 6 bases and the J segment 0 bases; nucleotides outside the gene matches: 1. Germline CDR1 MDHEN, CDR2 SYDVKM. This chain's CDR3 is CASSDRVNTEAFF. The CDR3 DNA reads as TGTGCCAGCAGCGACAGGGTGAACACTGAAGCTTTCTTT.

This clonotype was seen many times. The chain recombines TRBV7-2 with TRBJ2-5, with 10 bases fitting TRBD2. Losses at the gene ends were 4 bases for V and 1 base for J; bases not matched to a gene: 0. CDR3 size: 14 residues. In germline, CDR1 is SGHTA, CDR2 FQGNSA. Here the CDR3 reads CASSWTSGQETQYF. The DNA of the CDR3 is TGTGCCAGCAGCTGGACTAGCGGCCAAGAGACCCAGTACTTC.

The table lists this clonotype with many counts. V and J are TRBV7-2 and TRBJ2-1; D is possibly TRBD2 (6 bases). The germline CDR1 and CDR2 sequences are SGHTA and FQGNSA. V was trimmed by 0 bases and J by 0 bases, leaving 12 bases between them. CDR3 size: 17 residues. CDR3 loop: CASSLAVLAASYNEQFF. CDR3 in DNA: TGTGCCAGCAGCTTAGCGGTACTAGCAGCCTCCTACAATGAGCAGTTCTTC.

This clonotype has just a few counts. The V call is TRBV5-4, the J call TRBJ2-1; D may be TRBD2 (6 bases). CDR1 and CDR2 (germline): SGHNT, YYREEE (reference sequence). The V gene lost 1 base and the J gene lost 4 bases, with 15 bases spanning the gap. The CDR3 spans 16 residues. The CDR3 bases are TGTGCCAGCAGCTTGACTAGCCGCAGCGGTTACAATGAGCAGTTCTTC. Translation: CASSLTSRSGYNEQFF.

This clonotype has just a few counts. The chain carries TRBV11-2 and TRBJ2-3; 11 bases are shared with TRBD2. The CDR3 contains 19 residues. CDR1 SGHAT and CDR2 FQNNGV come from the germline V gene. V dropped 2 bases and J dropped 5; count of bases not matched to a gene: 15. CDR3 DNA: TGTGCCAGCAGCTTAAGAGGCTGGCTAGCGGGGGGCCTAGGAGATACGCAGTATTTT. Residues: CASSLRGWLAGGLGDTQYF.

There are a few counts of this clonotype. This chain links TRBV4-3 with TRBJ2-3, with 9 bases identical to TRBD1. J gave up 4 bases and V 4 bases, and 6 bases lay outside the gene matches. The germline V gene encodes CDR1 LGHNA and CDR2 YSLEER. CDR3 size: 15 residues. This CDR3 reads CASSPETGGADTQYF. DNA of the CDR3: TGCGCCAGCAGCCCAGAGACAGGGGGAGCAGATACGCAGTATTTT.

This clonotype occurred many times. V is TRBV7-2 and J is TRBJ2-6, with D uncertain. Trimming took 7 bases from V and 10 from J, leaving 11 bases between them. The CDR3 runs 12 residues. The V gene's germline CDR1 is SGHTA and CDR2 FQGNSA. Here the CDR3 DNA reads TGTGCCAGCACCCAACCGGAGAACGTCCTGACTTTC. This sequence encodes CASTQPENVLTF.

This clonotype was counted at least ten times. The rearrangement uses TRBV4-3 and TRBJ2-3; TRBD1 agrees at 7 bases. The CDR3 extends over 16 amino acids. From germline, CDR1 is LGHNA and CDR2 YSLEER. V lost 0 bases, J lost 0 bases, and 3 bases stayed unmatched. CDR3 sequence: CASSQETGPSTDTQYF. The CDR3 bases are TGCGCCAGCAGCCAAGAGACAGGGCCCAGCACAGATACGCAGTATTTT.

This clonotype was picked up a small number of times. The chain joins TRBV29-1 to TRBJ2-3, with 8 bases identical to TRBD1. J was trimmed by 4 bases and V by 5 bases; bases with no gene match: 8. The CDR3 is 14 residues long. The germline CDR1 and CDR2 sequences are SQVTM and ANQGSEA. Written as DNA, the CDR3 is TGCAGCGTTCGGTTATTGACAGGGGCAGATACGCAGTATTTT. Amino acids: CSVRLLTGADTQYF.

The V call is TRBV4-3, the J call TRBJ2-1; D is unresolved. The CDR3 contains 15 residues. Germline V gene data show CDR1 as LGHNA and CDR2 as YSLEER. V dropped 4 bases and J dropped 0 bases, with 10 bases sitting between them. CDR3 region: CASSPRAASYNEQFF. CDR3 coding DNA: TGCGCCAGCAGCCCTCGGGCAGCCTCCTACAATGAGCAGTTCTTC.